This T cell receptor beta chain comes out of a study of T cell repertoires in cytomegalovirus infection. At the level of the study: Well-studied HLA-B-restricted CMV epitopes were used in the study alongside recently identified HLA-C-restricted ones. From public TCR beta signatures came an indication of both CMV infection and matching HLA type.

Study-wide results and limits: In two of eight donors, the top clonotype was HLA-C-restricted CMV-specific.

Note on this clonotype: The antigen is undetermined.

TCRdb fed the reads into MiXCR, producing one record per CDR3 protein. This sample has around 750,000 distinct CDR3 sequences, with approximately 30% found just once. From germline, CDR1 is SGHAT and CDR2 FQDESV (reference sequence). The CDR3 length is 15 residues. Unmatched junction bases numbered 10, after V lost 6 bases and J lost 4 bases. The chain carries TRBV11-1 and TRBJ2-3; TRBD2 aligns across 7 bases. The receptor was derived from a human donor in good health (CMV status not recorded). Some clones in this sample may be carry-over from other donors' samples. Source: cultured CD8+ T cells from PBMCs, taken from culture after CMV antigen stimulation. For the CDR3, the DNA is TGTGCCAGCAGTAAGACTAGCTTCCCCGCAGATACGCAGTATTTT. It is translated as CASSKTSFPADTQYF.